This is a list of T cell receptor beta chains from one sample in a study of CD8 T cells in ankylosing spondylitis. One entry per CDR3 protein, called by TCRdb with MiXCR from the 5' RACE reads. The sample shows around 130,000 distinct CDR3 sequences, 17% of them seen only once. The sequencing input was blood, either unsorted or a sorted T cell fraction (not recorded which). The source is a male donor with ankylosing spondylitis. The CDR3 runs from the conserved cysteine through the conserved F or W. Each record gives: V gene, J gene, D gene, CDR3 protein. The D gene is left open where the match is weak.

>TRBV5-1|TRBJ2-7|.
CASSSTDYYEQYF
>TRBV4-1|TRBJ1-1|TRBD1
CASSQWYRGHANTEAFF
>TRBV7-9|TRBJ2-3|.
CASTAPADTQYF
>TRBV7-9|TRBJ2-1|.
CASSWDYNEQFF
>TRBV3-1|TRBJ2-7|.
CASSHKDSEQYF
>TRBV7-9|TRBJ2-1|.
CATRGPYNEQFF
>TRBV2|TRBJ2-3|TRBD1
CASSERTGGSDTQYF
>TRBV29-1|TRBJ2-3|.
CSVGRRISTDTQYF
>TRBV9|TRBJ2-1|TRBD2
CASSVDASGKEYEQFF
>TRBV9|TRBJ2-5|.
CASSVMQGPEETQYF
>TRBV4-1|TRBJ2-3|.
CASSLPMDTQYF
>TRBV10-3|TRBJ2-7|TRBD1
CAISRQGTYEQYF
>TRBV7-9|TRBJ2-5|TRBD1
CASSLGTGGLLETQYF
>TRBV12-3/TRBV12-4|TRBJ2-7|.
CASSLSEATYEQYF
>TRBV7-9|TRBJ2-7|.
CASSLLTYEQYF
>TRBV9|TRBJ2-2|.
CASSQSTGELFF
>TRBV7-2|TRBJ1-1|TRBD1
CASSLEQGSTEAFF
>TRBV7-9|TRBJ2-7|TRBD1
CASSTRDRPYEQYF
>TRBV7-9|TRBJ2-7|.
CASSLASGEQYF
>TRBV6-2/TRBV6-3|TRBJ2-1|.
CASSYGGGWGNNEQFF
>TRBV29-1|TRBJ2-5|TRBD2
CSVVGGLAETQYF
>TRBV5-5|TRBJ2-7|TRBD1
CASSLDLTGFPYEQYF
>TRBV7-9|TRBJ2-1|.
CASSPQWGSSYNEQFF
>TRBV27|TRBJ2-7|TRBD1
CASSFDRGSSYEQYF
>TRBV29-1|TRBJ1-5|.
CSVLVGNQPQHF
>TRBV20-1|TRBJ2-5|.
CSATPGDPQETQYF
>TRBV29-1|TRBJ2-7|.
CSVEGDGRYEQYF
>TRBV4-2|TRBJ2-3|TRBD2
CASRPPGLNTDTQYF
>TRBV2|TRBJ2-1|.
CAATTSYNEQFF
>TRBV2|TRBJ2-1|.
CASTSRTYNEQFF
>TRBV27|TRBJ1-2|.
CASSSGGRYTF
>TRBV7-9|TRBJ2-7|.
CASSLGRDGSYEQYF
>TRBV7-9|TRBJ2-5|.
CASRDDRSLGETLYF
>TRBV28|TRBJ1-5|.
CASALKDSNQPQHF
>TRBV5-1|TRBJ2-1|TRBD2
CASSRTSFNEQFF
>TRBV11-1|TRBJ2-1|.
CASSQLFQGALRRGEQFF
>TRBV7-9|TRBJ2-2|TRBD1
CASSLTSTGVDTGELFF
>TRBV18|TRBJ2-7|.
CASSPGAGSDEQYF
>TRBV7-9|TRBJ2-1|TRBD2
CASSLLAGGNEQFF
>TRBV6-5|TRBJ2-7|.
CASSYDGPREQYF
>TRBV27|TRBJ2-1|TRBD2
CASSPRLAGVLNEQFF
>TRBV10-2|TRBJ2-1|TRBD2
CASTLLAGALDEQFF
>TRBV10-3|TRBJ2-3|TRBD2
CAISVGLAGFTDTQYF
>TRBV20-1|TRBJ2-2|.
CSAHQAANTGELFF
>TRBV27|TRBJ2-7|TRBD2
CASSLSRAGYEQYF
>TRBV28|TRBJ2-3|TRBD1
CASTNSGTGGPDTQYF
>TRBV29-1|TRBJ2-5|TRBD2
CSVEDSSGMGGLQETQYF
>TRBV7-9|TRBJ2-7|.
CASSSTPSGGEQYF
>TRBV27|TRBJ2-7|TRBD2
CASSLFSGMYEQYF
>TRBV20-1|TRBJ2-7|.
CSARDQRDNYEQYF
>TRBV20-1|TRBJ1-2|.
CGARGRAGTRSYGYTF
>TRBV9|TRBJ2-7|TRBD2
CASSVAITSGEQYF
>TRBV2|TRBJ2-7|TRBD1
CASIPGQAAYEQYF
>TRBV10-3|TRBJ2-2|.
CAISGPGPGELFF